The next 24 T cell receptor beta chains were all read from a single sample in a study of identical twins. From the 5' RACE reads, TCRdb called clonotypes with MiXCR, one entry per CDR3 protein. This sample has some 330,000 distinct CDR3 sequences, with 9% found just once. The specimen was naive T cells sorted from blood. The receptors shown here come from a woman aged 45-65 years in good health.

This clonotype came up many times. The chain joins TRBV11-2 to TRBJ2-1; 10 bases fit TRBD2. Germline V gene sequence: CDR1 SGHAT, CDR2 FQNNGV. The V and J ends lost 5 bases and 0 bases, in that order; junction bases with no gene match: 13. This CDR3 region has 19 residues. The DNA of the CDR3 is TGTGCCAGCAGCCCTGTGTCCAGCGGGAGGGTCAGCTCCTACAATGAGCAGTTCTTC. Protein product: CASSPVSSGRVSSYNEQFF.

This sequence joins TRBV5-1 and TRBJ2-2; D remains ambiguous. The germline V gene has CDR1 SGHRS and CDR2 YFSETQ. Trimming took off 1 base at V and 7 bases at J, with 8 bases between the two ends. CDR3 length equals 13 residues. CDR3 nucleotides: TGCGCCAGCAGCTTGAAGGGTAGCGGGGAGCTGTTTTTT. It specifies CASSLKGSGELFF.

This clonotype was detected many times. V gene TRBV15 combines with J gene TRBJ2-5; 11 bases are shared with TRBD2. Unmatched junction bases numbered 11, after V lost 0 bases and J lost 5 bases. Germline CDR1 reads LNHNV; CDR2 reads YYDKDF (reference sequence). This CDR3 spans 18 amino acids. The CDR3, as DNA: TGTGCCACCAGCAGAGATCAACTAGCGGGAGTTACAAGGGAGACCCAGTACTTC. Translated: CATSRDQLAGVTRETQYF.

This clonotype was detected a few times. The CDR3 DNA reads as TGTGCCAGCAGCCCCGGACAGGATGAAGAGACCCAGTACTTC. Its protein is CASSPGQDEETQYF. The J gene is TRBJ2-5, the V gene TRBV9, with 7 nucleotides matching TRBD1. Germline V lookup: CDR1 SGDLS, CDR2 YYNGEE. The ends lost 4 bases at V and 3 bases at J; junction bases unmatched: 6. The CDR3 is 14 amino acids.

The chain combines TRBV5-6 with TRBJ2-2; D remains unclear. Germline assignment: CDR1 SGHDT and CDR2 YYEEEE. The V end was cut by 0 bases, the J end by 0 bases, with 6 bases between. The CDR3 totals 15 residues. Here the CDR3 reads CASSLVPANTGELFF. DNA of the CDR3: TGTGCCAGCAGCTTGGTTCCCGCGAACACCGGGGAGCTGTTTTTT.

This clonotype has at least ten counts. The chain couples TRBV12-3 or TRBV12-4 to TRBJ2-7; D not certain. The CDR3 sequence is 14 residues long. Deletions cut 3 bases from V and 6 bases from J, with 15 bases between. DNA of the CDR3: TGTGCCAGCAGTTTCGCCCCGTTTGGCTCCGAGCAGTACTTC. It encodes CASSFAPFGSEQYF.

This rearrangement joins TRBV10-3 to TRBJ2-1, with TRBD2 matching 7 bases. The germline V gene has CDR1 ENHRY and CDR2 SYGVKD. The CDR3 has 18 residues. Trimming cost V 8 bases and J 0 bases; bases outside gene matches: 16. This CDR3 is CAIGDVRGGANSYNEQFF. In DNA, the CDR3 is TGTGCCATCGGAGATGTCCGGGGAGGGGCAAACTCCTACAATGAGCAGTTCTTC.

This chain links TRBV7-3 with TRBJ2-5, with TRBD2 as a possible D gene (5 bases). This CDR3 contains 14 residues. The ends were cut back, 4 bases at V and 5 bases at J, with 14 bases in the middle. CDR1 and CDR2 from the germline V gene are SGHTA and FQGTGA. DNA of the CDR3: TGTGCCAGCAGCTCTCGCGGGTCGGTGGAGACCCAGTACTTC. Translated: CASSSRGSVETQYF.

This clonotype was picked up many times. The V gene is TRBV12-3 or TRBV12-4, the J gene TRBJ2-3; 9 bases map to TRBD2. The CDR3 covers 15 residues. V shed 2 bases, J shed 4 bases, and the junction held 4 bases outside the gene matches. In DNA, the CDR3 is TGTGCCAGCAGTTTAAATAGCGGGAGTGCAGATACGCAGTATTTT. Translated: CASSLNSGSADTQYF.

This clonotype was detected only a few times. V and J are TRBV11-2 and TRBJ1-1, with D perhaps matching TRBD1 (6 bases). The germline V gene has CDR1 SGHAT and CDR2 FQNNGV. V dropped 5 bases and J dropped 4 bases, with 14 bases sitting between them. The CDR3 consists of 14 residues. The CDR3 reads CASSQAGGFTEAFF. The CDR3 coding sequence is TGTGCCAGCAGCCAGGCGGGGGGCTTCACTGAAGCTTTCTTT.

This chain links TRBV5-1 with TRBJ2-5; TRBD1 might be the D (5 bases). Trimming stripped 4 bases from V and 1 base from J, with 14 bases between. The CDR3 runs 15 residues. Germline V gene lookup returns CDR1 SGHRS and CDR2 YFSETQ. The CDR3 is CASSPFTGSQETQYF. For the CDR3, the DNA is TGCGCCAGCAGCCCCTTTACAGGCAGCCAAGAGACCCAGTACTTC.

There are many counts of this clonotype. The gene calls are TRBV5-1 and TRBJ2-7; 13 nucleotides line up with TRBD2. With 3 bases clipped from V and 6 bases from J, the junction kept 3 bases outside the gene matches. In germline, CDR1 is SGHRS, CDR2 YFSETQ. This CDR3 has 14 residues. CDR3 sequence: CASSSGLAGTEQYV. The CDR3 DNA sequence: TGCGCCAGCAGCTCGGGACTAGCGGGAACCGAGCAGTACGTC.

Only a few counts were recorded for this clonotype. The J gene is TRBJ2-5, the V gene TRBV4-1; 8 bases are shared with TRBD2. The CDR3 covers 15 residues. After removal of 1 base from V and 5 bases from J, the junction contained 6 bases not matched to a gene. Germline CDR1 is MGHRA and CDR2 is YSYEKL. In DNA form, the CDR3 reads TGCGCCAGCAGCCAAGTCGGAGCTAGCGGGGAGACCCAGTACTTC. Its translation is CASSQVGASGETQYF.

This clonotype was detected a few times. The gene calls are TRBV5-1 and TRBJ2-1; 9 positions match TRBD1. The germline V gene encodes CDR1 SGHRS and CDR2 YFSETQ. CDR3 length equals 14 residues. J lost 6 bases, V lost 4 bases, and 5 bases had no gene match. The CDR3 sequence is CASSPRQGVNEQFF. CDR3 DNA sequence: TGCGCCAGCAGCCCCAGACAGGGGGTCAATGAGCAGTTCTTC.

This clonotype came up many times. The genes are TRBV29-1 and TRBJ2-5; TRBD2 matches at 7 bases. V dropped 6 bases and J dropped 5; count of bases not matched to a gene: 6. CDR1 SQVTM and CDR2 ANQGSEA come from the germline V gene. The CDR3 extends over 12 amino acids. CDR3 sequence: CSVYYGGETQYF. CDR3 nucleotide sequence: TGCAGCGTCTACTACGGGGGGGAGACCCAGTACTTC.

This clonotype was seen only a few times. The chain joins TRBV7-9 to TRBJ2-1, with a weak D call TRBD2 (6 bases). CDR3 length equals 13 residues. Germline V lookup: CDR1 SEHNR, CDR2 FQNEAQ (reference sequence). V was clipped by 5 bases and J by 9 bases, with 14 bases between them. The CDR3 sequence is CASSDSQGGEQFF. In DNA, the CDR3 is TGTGCCAGCAGCGACTCCCAGGGAGGTGAGCAGTTCTTC.

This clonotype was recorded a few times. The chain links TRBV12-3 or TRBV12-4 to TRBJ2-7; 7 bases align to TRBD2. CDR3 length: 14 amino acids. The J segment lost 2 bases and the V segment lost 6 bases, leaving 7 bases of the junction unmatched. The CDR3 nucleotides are TGTGCCAGCAGGGGGGGGAGCGGGACCTACGAGCAGTACTTC. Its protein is CASRGGSGTYEQYF.

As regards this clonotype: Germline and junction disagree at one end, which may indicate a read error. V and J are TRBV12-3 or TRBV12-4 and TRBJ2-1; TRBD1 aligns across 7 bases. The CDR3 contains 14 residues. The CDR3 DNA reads TGTGCCAGCAGCGCAACCGGGACAGACGATCCCGGGGTCTTC. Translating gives CASSATGTDDPGVF.

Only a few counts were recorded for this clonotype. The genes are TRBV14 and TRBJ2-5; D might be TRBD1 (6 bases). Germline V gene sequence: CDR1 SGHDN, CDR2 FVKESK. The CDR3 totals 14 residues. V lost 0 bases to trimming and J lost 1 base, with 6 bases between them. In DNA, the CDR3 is TGTGCCAGCAGCCAAGAACAGGGCCAAGAGACCCAGTACTTC. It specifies CASSQEQGQETQYF.

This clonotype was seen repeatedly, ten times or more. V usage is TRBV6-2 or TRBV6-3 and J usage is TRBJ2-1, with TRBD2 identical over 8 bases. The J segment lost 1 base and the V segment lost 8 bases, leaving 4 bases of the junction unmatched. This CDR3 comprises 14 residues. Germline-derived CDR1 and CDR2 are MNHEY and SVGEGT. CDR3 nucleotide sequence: TGTGCCAGCGGATCGGGAGGGTCCTACAATGAGCAGTTCTTC. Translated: CASGSGGSYNEQFF.

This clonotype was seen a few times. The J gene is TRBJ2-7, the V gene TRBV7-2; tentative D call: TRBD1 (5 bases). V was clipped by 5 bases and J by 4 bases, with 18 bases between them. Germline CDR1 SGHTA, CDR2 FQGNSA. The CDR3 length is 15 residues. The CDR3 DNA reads TGTGCCAGCAGCCGAGACCAGACAGTTTCTTACGAGCAGTACGTC. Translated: CASSRDQTVSYEQYV.

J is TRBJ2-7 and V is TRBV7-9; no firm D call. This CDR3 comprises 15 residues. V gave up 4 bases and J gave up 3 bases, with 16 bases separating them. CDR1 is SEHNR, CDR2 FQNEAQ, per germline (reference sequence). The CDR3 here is CASSSMDLTYYEQYF. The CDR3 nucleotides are TGTGCCAGCAGCTCTATGGATTTAACTTACTACGAGCAGTACTTC.

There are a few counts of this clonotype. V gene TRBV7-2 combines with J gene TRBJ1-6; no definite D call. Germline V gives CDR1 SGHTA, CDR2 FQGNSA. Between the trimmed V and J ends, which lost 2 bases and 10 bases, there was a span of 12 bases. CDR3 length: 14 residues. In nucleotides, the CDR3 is TGTGCCAGCAGCTTAACCGGACCTTTGTCACCCCTCCACTTT. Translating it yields CASSLTGPLSPLHF.

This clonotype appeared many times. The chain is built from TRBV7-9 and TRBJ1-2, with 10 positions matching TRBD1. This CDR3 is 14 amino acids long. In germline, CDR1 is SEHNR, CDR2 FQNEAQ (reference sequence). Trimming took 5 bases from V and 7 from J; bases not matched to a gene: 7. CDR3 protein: CASSPGTGVLGYTF. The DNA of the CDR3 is TGTGCCAGCAGCCCCGGGACAGGGGTGCTTGGCTACACCTTC.